The 22 T cell receptor beta chains in this list originate from one sample, sequenced in a study of blood T cell repertoires in COVID-19. This table comes from immunoSEQ multiplex PCR, and its TCRdb copy is limited to in-frame clones, with some not included. The sample has 55,000 to 75,000 clones, roughly 84% seen once. Sequenced input: peripheral blood. The source is a man aged 60 to 69 with COVID-19, enrolled during active disease.

The chain has TRBV5-7 and TRBJ1-6; D is unclear. TRBV5-7 is given ORF status, its function remaining uncertain. V shed 0 bases and J shed 8 bases, with 6 bases lying between them. CDR3 length: 13 amino acids. Written as DNA, the CDR3 is TGTGCCAGCAGCTTGGCCGCAGATTCACCCCTCCACTTT. Protein sequence: CASSLAADSPLHF.

This chain links TRBV10-3 with TRBJ1-2, with TRBD1 matching 8 bases. Germline lookup yields CDR1 ENHRY and CDR2 SYGVKD. J gave up 8 bases and V 5 bases, and 7 bases lay outside the gene matches. This CDR3 has 13 residues. CDR3 bases: TGTGCCATCAGTAAACAGGGGGTGGGAGGCTACACCTTC. Its translation is CAISKQGVGGYTF.

This chain connects TRBV19 to TRBJ1-2; 8 bases align to TRBD1. CDR1 is LNHDA and CDR2 is SQIVND in the germline V gene (reference sequence). Losses at the gene ends were 6 bases for V and 6 bases for J; bases not matched to a gene: 6. CDR3 length: 13 residues. In DNA, the CDR3 is TGTGCCAGTAGAAAACAGGGGGATGATGGCTACACCTTC. Its protein product is CASRKQGDDGYTF.

The chain couples TRBV4-1 to TRBJ2-2; the D gene is possibly TRBD2 (5 bases). The length of the CDR3 is 14 residues. Germline V gene data show CDR1 as MGHRA and CDR2 as YSYEKL. Trimming left V 8 bases short and J 6 bases short, with 16 bases between. For the CDR3, the DNA is TGCGCCAGCCGGGGTCATGGGTCGGCCGGGGAGCTGTTTTTT. Residues: CASRGHGSAGELFF.

V usage is TRBV19 and J usage is TRBJ2-3; TRBD2 matches at 9 bases. V was pared by 1 base and J by 5 bases, with 7 bases of the junction left unmatched. This CDR3 is built from 16 residues. Germline CDR1 reads LNHDA; CDR2 reads SQIVND (reference sequence). The CDR3 DNA sequence: TGTGCCAGTAGTATAGGGTCTAGCGGGGCAGAAGATACGCAGTATTTT. Translation: CASSIGSSGAEDTQYF.

This chain links TRBV5-1 with TRBJ2-2, with 10 positions matching TRBD2. V shed 0 bases and J 4 bases; nucleotides not matched to a gene: 9. The CDR3 consists of 18 residues. Germline V lookup: CDR1 SGHRS, CDR2 YFSETQ. In DNA form, the CDR3 reads TGCGCCAGCAGCTTGGGGGCTAGCGGGAGCGTATTCACCGGGGAGCTGTTTTTT. Its translation is CASSLGASGSVFTGELFF.

The chain uses TRBV15 and TRBJ1-5; possible D gene TRBD1, 5 bases. The V and J ends lost 2 bases and 0 bases respectively, with 14 bases between them. CDR1 is LNHNV and CDR2 is YYDKDF in the germline V gene (reference sequence). The CDR3 spans 17 residues. The CDR3 DNA reads TGTGCCACCAGCAGATCCCTCGACAGTTATAGCAATCAGCCCCAGCATTTT. Protein: CATSRSLDSYSNQPQHF. The whole variable domain, remainder taken from reference TRBV15 and TRBJ1-5, is DAMVIQNPRYQVTQFGKPVTLSCSQTLNHNVMYWYQQKSSQAPKLLFHYYDKDFNNEADTPDNFQSRRPNTSFCFLDIRSPGLGDTAMYLCATSRSLDSYSNQPQHFGDGTRLSIL.

This chain uses TRBV3-1 (or the pseudogene TRBV3-2) with TRBJ1-6; no clear D gene. In germline, CDR1 is LGHDT, CDR2 YNNKEL (reference sequence). The ends were cut back, 0 bases at V and 0 bases at J, with 6 bases in the middle. CDR3 length equals 16 residues. The CDR3 DNA reads TGTGCCAGCAGCCAAGAGCTAGTCTCCTATAATTCACCCCTCCACTTT. Protein sequence: CASSQELVSYNSPLHF.

This rearrangement joins TRBV3-1 (or the pseudogene TRBV3-2) to TRBJ2-3; D may be TRBD1 (5 bases). Germline-derived CDR1 and CDR2 are LGHDT and YNNKEL (reference sequence). Trimming cost V 0 bases and J 5 bases, with 12 bases left between them. The CDR3 spans 15 residues. The CDR3 coding sequence is TGTGCCAGCAGCCAAGATTCCAGGGTTAAAGATACGCAGTATTTT. It is translated as CASSQDSRVKDTQYF.

V usage is TRBV10-3 and J usage is TRBJ1-1, with TRBD1 as a possible D gene (5 bases). V was clipped by 6 bases and J by 7 bases, with 12 bases between them. This CDR3 contains 12 residues. Germline CDR1 reads ENHRY; CDR2 reads SYGVKD. The CDR3 DNA reads TGTGCCATCAGAGGGGCGACCTTTGAAGCTTTCTTT. This sequence encodes CAIRGATFEAFF.

This chain joins TRBV5-1 and TRBJ2-7; 9 bases are shared with TRBD2. With V trimmed by 0 bases and J by 5 bases, 15 bases remained unmatched. The germline V gene encodes CDR1 SGHRS and CDR2 YFSETQ. The CDR3 extends over 18 amino acids. CDR3 DNA: TGCGCCAGCAGCTTGGGATATAGTAGCGGGAGAATTGAGAACGAGCAGTACTTC. This gives the protein CASSLGYSSGRIENEQYF.

This rearrangement joins TRBV6-5 to TRBJ2-1; 7 nucleotides agree with TRBD2. The CDR3 loop spans 15 amino acids. Trimming removed 5 bases from V and 1 base from J; junction bases left unmatched: 5. CDR1 is MNHEY and CDR2 is SVGAGI in the germline V gene. The CDR3, as DNA: TGTGCCAGCAGTCGAGGGAGGGGATCCTACAATGAGCAGTTCTTC. Residues: CASSRGRGSYNEQFF.

This sequence joins TRBV5-1 and TRBJ1-3; 8 bases fit TRBD1. Germline CDR1 reads SGHRS; CDR2 reads YFSETQ. CDR3 length equals 16 residues. The V and J ends lost 4 bases and 0 bases, in that order; junction bases with no gene match: 6. The CDR3 nucleotides are TGCGCCAGCAGCGTGGGACAGGTAGACTCTGGAAACACCATATATTTT. Encoded protein: CASSVGQVDSGNTIYF.

This clone is a singleton in its sample. This chain joins TRBV28 and TRBJ1-4, with D perhaps TRBD1 (6 bases). Trimming stripped 6 bases from V and 3 bases from J, with 17 bases between. The CDR3 has 16 amino acids. Per germline, CDR1 MDHEN and CDR2 SYDVKM. The CDR3 DNA sequence: TGTGCCAGCAGCCTCAATAGGGGGGGGGCTAATGAAAAACTGTTTTTT. It specifies CASSLNRGGANEKLFF.

The CDR3 sequence is CASSQDNRGSGNTIYF. The CDR3 DNA sequence: TGCGCCAGCAGCCAGGATAACAGGGGCTCTGGAAACACCATATATTTT. The chain couples TRBV4-1 to TRBJ1-3, with 7 nucleotides matching TRBD1. This CDR3 has 16 residues. Trimming took 3 bases from V and 0 from J; bases not matched to a gene: 5. From germline, CDR1 is MGHRA and CDR2 YSYEKL.

The chain joins TRBV21-1 to TRBJ2-1; the table gives TRBD1 as D, unverified against the DNA. TRBV21-1 is listed as a pseudogene. The CDR3 sequence is 15 residues long. In DNA, the CDR3 is TGTGCCAGCAGCCCGGGACAGAAATTCTACAATGAGCAGTTCTTC. Residues: CASSPGQKFYNEQFF.

V and J are TRBV6-4 and TRBJ1-6; 10 bases align to TRBD1. V shed 5 bases, J shed 7 bases, and the junction held 5 bases outside the gene matches. The CDR3 has 15 amino acids. Germline CDR1 reads MRHNA; CDR2 reads SNTAGT. The CDR3 DNA reads TGTGCCAGCAGTCAGACAGGGGGCTCGAATTCACCCCTCCACTTT. Translation gives CASSQTGGSNSPLHF.

The chain has TRBV6-5 and TRBJ2-2; the D gene is possibly TRBD1 (5 bases). CDR3 length: 15 amino acids. The germline V gene has CDR1 MNHEY and CDR2 SVGAGI. Trimming left V 6 bases short and J 2 bases short, with 13 bases between. The CDR3 DNA sequence: TGTGCCAGCAGCAGCAGGGCCCATAACACCGGGGAGCTGTTTTTT. Residues: CASSSRAHNTGELFF.

This sequence joins TRBV5-1 and TRBJ1-2; no firm D call. The CDR3 spans 13 residues. V shed 0 bases and J shed 0 bases, with 3 bases lying between them. The germline gives CDR1 SGHRS, CDR2 YFSETQ. The CDR3 here is CASSLDSNYGYTF. CDR3 DNA: TGCGCCAGCAGCTTGGACTCTAACTATGGCTACACCTTC.

The table lists this clone with a count of one. The chain has TRBV5-4 and TRBJ2-5, with D possibly TRBD2 on 6 matching bases. CDR1 is SGHNT, CDR2 YYREEE, per germline (reference sequence). Trimming removed 0 bases at V and 4 bases at J, with 10 bases between. This CDR3 region has 14 residues. The CDR3 is CASSLDRGGETQYF. The CDR3 coding sequence is TGTGCCAGCAGCTTGGATCGGGGAGGAGAGACCCAGTACTTC.

The J gene is TRBJ2-1, the V gene TRBV9; 10 bases are a match to TRBD2. Germline V gives CDR1 SGDLS, CDR2 YYNGEE. This CDR3 is 14 amino acids long. V lost 3 bases and J lost 9; bases outside the gene matches: 6. This CDR3 reads CASSAVAGGFEQFF. The CDR3 DNA reads as TGTGCCAGCAGCGCAGTAGCGGGGGGTTTTGAGCAGTTCTTC.

The V gene is TRBV5-1, the J gene TRBJ1-1; D gene ambiguous. The germline V and J ends were trimmed by 4 bases and 4 bases, with 11 bases remaining between them. The germline gives CDR1 SGHRS, CDR2 YFSETQ. This CDR3 comprises 13 residues. CDR3 sequence: CASSSRGSTEAFF. The CDR3 nucleotides read TGCGCCAGCAGCAGCCGCGGCAGCACTGAAGCTTTCTTT.